This TCR beta chain was identified in a study of T cells after yellow fever vaccination. Study-level points and caveats: The appearance of a small share of clonotypes in both CD4 and CD8 compartments was observed. Weaker, the secondary response peaked sooner, at day 5 versus 15.

Only a few counts were recorded for this clonotype. Its antigen is undetermined. Trimming removed 1 base from V and 3 bases from J, with 18 bases in between. The CDR3 totals 17 residues. Germline lookup yields CDR1 SGHTA and CDR2 FQGNSA. TCRdb reprocessed the 5' RACE reads with MiXCR, giving one entry per CDR3 protein. This table has around 530,000 distinct CDR3 sequences, about a sixth appearing once. This TCR derives from a man between 18 and 35 years old who received the YFV17D yellow fever vaccine. The source was PBMCs, collected less than 6 days after the first yellow fever vaccination. The genes are TRBV7-2 and TRBJ1-1; D might be TRBD1 (5 bases). The CDR3 DNA is TGTGCCAGCAGCTTAGGGGGGGGGAGGGTGGAGGACACTGAAGCTTTCTTT. This encodes CASSLGGGRVEDTEAFF.